Listed here is a single T cell receptor (beta chain). Its antigen is not identified. This entry belongs to a study of radiotherapy plus CTLA-4 blockade in lung cancer. Chemo-refractory metastatic non-small-cell lung cancer patients underwent focal radiation alongside CTLA-4 blockade with ipilimumab. Study conclusions and caveats: According to reports, early shifts in blood T cell clones, alongside interferon-beta, forecast response most accurately.

CDR1 and CDR2 from the germline V gene are SGDLS and YYNGEE. CDR3 size: 14 residues. V lost 4 bases, J lost 5 bases, and 7 bases stayed unmatched. Sequencing used immunoSEQ multiplex PCR; TCRdb keeps in-frame clones, though not all of them. Among around 80,000 clones listed, 78% were seen once. Specimen: peripheral blood, collected from a patient treated with radiotherapy plus ipilimumab. The chain has TRBV9 and TRBJ2-5, with 8 bases identical to TRBD2. The TCR was taken from a human donor with non-small cell lung cancer whose response to radiotherapy plus ipilimumab could not be evaluated. Some clones in this sample may be carry-over from other donors' samples. The CDR3 region is CASSPGTRGETQYF. CDR3 nucleotides: TGTGCCAGCAGCCCCGGGACTAGGGGGGAGACCCAGTACTTC. The full variable domain, its missing parts supplied by reference TRBV9 and TRBJ2-5, is DSGVTQTPKHLITATGQRVTLRCSPRSGDLSVYWYQQSLDQGLQFLIQYYNGEERAKGNILERFSAQQFPDLHSELNLSSLELGDSALYFCASSPGTRGETQYFGPGTRLLVL.